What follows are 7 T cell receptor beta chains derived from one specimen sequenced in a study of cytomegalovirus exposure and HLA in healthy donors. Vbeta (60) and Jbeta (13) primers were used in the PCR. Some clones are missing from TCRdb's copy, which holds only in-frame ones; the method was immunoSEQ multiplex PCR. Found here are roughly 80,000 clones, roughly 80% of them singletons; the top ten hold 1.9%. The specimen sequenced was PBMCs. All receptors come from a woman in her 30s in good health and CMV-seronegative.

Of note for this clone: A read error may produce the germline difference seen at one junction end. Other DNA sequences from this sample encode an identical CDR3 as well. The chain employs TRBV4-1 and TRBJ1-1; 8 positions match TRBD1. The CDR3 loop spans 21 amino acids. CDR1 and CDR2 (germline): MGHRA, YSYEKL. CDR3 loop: CASSQDVDRARPRSRNTEAFF. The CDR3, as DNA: TGCGCCAGCAGCCAAGATGTGGACAGGGCTCGGCCGAGGAGTAGGAACACTGAGGCTTTCTTT.

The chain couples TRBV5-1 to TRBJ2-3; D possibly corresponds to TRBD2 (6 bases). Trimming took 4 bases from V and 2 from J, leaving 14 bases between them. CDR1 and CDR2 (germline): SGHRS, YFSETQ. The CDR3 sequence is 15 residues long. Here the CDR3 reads CASSPTGLFTDTQYF. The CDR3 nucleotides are TGCGCCAGCAGCCCAACGGGACTCTTCACAGATACGCAGTATTTT.

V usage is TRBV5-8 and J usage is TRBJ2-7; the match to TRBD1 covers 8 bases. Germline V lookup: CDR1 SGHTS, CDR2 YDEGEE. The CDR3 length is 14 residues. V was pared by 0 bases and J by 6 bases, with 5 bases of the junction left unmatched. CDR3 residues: CASSLAGGAFEQYF. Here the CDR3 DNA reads TGTGCCAGCAGCTTGGCAGGGGGCGCTTTCGAGCAGTACTTC.

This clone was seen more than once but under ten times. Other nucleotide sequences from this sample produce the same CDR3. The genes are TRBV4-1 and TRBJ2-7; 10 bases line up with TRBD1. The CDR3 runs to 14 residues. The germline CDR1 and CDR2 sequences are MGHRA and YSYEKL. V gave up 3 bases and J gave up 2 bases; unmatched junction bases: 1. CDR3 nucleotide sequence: TGCGCCAGCAGCCAGGGACAGGGGACCTACGAGCAGTACTTC. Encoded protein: CASSQGQGTYEQYF.

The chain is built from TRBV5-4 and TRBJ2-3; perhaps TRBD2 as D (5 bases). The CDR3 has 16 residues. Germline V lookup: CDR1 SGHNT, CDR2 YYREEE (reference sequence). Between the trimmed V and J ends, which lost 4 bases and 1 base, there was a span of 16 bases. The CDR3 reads CASSPGPGTGTDTQYF. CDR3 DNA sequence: TGTGCCAGCAGCCCTGGCCCGGGAACCGGCACAGATACGCAGTATTTT.

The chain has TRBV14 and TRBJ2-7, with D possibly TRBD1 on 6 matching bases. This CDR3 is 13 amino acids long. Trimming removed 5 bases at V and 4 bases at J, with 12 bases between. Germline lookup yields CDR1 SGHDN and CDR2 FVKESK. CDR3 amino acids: CASSNRETYEQYF. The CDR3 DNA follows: TGTGCCAGCAGCAACAGGGAGACTTACGAGCAGTACTTC.

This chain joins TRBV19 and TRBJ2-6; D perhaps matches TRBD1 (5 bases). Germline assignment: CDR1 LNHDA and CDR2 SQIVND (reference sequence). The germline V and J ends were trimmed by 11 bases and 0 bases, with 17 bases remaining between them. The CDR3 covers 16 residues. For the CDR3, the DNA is TGTGCCGGGAATGCGAACAGGCGCTCTGGGGCCAACGTCCTGACTTTC. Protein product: CAGNANRRSGANVLTF.